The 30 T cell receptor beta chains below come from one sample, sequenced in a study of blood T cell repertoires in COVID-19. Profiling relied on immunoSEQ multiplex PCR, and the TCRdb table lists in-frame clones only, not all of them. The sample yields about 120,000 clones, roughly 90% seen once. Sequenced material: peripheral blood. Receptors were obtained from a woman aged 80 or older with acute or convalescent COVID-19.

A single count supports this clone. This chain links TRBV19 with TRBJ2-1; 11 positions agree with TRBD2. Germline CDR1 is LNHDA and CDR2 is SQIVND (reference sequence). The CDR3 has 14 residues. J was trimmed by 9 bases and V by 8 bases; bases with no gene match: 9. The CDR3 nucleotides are TGTGCCAGTGCGCTAGCGGGGGGTCTAGGTGAGCAGTTCTTC. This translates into CASALAGGLGEQFF.

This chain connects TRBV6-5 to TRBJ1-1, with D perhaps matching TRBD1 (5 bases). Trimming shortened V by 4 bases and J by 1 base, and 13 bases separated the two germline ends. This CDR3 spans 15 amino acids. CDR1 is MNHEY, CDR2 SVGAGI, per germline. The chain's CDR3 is CASSSIRVGNTEAFF. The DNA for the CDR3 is TGTGCCAGCAGTTCCATCAGGGTGGGGAACACTGAAGCTTTCTTT.

In nucleotides, the CDR3 is TGTGCCAGCAGCCTCACTAGCGGGGGATACTACGAGCAGTACTTC. The encoded protein is CASSLTSGGYYEQYF. The rearrangement joins TRBV3-1 (or the pseudogene TRBV3-2) to TRBJ2-7; TRBD2 matches 11 bases. Germline V CDR1 and CDR2: LGHDT, YNNKEL (reference sequence). This CDR3 region has 15 residues. After removal of 4 bases from V and 3 bases from J, the junction contained 5 bases not matched to a gene.

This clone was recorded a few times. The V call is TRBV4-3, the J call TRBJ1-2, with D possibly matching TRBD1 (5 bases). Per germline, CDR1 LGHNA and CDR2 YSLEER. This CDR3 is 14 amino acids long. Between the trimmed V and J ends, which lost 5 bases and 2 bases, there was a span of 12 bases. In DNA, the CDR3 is TGCGCCAGCAGCTCCGACAGAGGCAACTATGGCTACACCTTC. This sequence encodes CASSSDRGNYGYTF.

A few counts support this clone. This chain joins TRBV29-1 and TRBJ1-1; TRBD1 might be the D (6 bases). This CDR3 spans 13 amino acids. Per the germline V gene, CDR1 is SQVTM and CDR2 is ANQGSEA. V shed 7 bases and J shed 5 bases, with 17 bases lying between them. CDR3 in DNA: TGCAGCGCGACTCAGGGGTTGAGAACTGAAGCTTTCTTT. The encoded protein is CSATQGLRTEAFF.

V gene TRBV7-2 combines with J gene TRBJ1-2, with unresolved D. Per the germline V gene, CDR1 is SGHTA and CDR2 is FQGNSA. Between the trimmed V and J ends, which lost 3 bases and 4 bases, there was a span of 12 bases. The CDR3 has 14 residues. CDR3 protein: CASSFQLESYGYTF. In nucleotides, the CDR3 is TGTGCCAGCAGCTTTCAGCTAGAGAGCTATGGCTACACCTTC.

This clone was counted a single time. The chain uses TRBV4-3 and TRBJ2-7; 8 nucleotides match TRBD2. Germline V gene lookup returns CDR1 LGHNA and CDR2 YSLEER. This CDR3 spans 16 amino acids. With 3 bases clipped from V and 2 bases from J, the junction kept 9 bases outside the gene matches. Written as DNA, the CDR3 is TGCGCCAGCAGCCATGAGGTCGGGACTAGTCCCTACGAGCAGTACTTC. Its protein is CASSHEVGTSPYEQYF.

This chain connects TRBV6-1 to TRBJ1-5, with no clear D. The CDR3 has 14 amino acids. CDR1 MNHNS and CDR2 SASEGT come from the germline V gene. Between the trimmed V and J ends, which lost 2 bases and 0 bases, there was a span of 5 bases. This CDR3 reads CASSEPYSNQPQHF. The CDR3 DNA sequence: TGTGCCAGCAGTGAACCGTATAGCAATCAGCCCCAGCATTTT.

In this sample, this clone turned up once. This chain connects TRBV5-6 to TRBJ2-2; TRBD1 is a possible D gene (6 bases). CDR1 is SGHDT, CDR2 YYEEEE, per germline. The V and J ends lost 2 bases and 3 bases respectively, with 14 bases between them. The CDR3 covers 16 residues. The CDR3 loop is CASSFTGIVYTGELFF. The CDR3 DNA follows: TGTGCCAGCAGCTTTACAGGGATAGTGTACACCGGGGAGCTGTTTTTT.

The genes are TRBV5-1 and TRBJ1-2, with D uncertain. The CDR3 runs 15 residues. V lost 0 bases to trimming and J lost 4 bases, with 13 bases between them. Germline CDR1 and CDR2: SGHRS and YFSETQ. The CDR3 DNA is TGCGCCAGCAGCTTGGATTCGACAACCCCCTATGGCTACACCTTC. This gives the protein CASSLDSTTPYGYTF.

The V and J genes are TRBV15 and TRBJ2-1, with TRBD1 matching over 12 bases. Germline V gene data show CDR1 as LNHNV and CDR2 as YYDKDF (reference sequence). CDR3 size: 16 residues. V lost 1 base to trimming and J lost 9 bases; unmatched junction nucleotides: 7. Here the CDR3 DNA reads TGTGCCACCAGCAGAGGCGGGACAGGGGGCTCTGGTGAGCAGTTCTTC. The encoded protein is CATSRGGTGGSGEQFF.

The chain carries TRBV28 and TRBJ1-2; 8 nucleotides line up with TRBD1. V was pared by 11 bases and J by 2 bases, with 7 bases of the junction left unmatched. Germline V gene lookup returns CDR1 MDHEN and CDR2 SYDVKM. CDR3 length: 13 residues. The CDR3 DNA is TGTGCCTCCTCCAGGGGGCTAAACTATGGCTACACCTTC. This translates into CASSRGLNYGYTF.

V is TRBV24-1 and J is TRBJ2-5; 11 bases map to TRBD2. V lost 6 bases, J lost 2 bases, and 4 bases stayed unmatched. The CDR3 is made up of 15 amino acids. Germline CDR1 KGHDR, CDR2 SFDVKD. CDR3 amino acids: CATSMGLAAQETQYF. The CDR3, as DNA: TGTGCCACCAGTATGGGACTAGCGGCACAAGAGACCCAGTACTTC.

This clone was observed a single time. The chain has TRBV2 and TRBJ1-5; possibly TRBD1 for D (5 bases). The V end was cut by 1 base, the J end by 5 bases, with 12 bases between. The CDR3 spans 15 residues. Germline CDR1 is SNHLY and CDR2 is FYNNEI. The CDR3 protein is CASSEGWGDYQPQHF. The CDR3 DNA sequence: TGTGCCAGCAGTGAAGGATGGGGGGATTATCAGCCCCAGCATTTT.

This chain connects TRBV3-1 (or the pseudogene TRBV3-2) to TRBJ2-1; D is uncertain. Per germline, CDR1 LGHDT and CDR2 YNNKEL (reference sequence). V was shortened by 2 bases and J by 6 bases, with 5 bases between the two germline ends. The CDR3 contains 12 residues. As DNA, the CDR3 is TGTGCCAGCAGCCAATCGGGCAATGAGCAGTTCTTC. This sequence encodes CASSQSGNEQFF.

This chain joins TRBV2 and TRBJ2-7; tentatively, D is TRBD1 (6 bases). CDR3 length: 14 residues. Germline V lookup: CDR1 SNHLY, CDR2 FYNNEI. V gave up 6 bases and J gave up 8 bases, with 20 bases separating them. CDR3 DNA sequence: TGTGCCAGCAGCCCCCCGACAGGCAGGGGACAGCAGTACTTC. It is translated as CASSPPTGRGQQYF.

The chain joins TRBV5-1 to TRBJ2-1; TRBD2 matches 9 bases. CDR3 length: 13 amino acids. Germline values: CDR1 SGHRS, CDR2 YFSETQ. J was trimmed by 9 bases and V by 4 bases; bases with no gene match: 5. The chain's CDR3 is CASSGGGAGEQFF. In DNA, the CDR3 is TGCGCCAGCAGCGGCGGGGGGGCCGGTGAGCAGTTCTTC.

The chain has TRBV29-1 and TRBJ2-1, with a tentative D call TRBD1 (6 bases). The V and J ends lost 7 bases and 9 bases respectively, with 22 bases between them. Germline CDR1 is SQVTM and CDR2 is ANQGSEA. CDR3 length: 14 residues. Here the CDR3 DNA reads TGCAGCGCCCAGGAAAAACAGGGTCCGGGTGAGCAGTTCTTC. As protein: CSAQEKQGPGEQFF.

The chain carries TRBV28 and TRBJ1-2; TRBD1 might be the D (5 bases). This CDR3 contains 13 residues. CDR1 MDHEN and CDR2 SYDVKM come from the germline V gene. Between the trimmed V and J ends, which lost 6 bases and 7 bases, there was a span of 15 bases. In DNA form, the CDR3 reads TGTGCCAGCAGGCCCAGCAGACAGTCTGGCTACACCTTC. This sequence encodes CASRPSRQSGYTF.

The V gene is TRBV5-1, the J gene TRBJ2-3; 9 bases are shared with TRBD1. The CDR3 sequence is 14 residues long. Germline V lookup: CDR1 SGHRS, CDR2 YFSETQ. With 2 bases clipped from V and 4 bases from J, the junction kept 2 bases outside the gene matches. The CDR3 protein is CASSLRQGADTQYF. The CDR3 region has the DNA TGCGCCAGCAGCTTACGACAGGGGGCAGATACGCAGTATTTT.

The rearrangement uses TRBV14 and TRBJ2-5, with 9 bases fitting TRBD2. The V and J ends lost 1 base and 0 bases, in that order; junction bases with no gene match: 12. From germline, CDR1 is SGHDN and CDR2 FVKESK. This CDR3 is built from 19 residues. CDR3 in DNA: TGTGCCAGCAGCCAAGGGCCCACCAGCGGGGGGTTGTACCAAGAGACCCAGTACTTC. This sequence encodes CASSQGPTSGGLYQETQYF.

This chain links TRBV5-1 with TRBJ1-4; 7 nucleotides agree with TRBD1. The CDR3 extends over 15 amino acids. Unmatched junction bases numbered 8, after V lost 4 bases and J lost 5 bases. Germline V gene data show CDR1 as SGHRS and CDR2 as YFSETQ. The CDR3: CASSGKTGLNEKLFF. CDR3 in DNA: TGCGCCAGCAGCGGAAAGACAGGGTTGAATGAAAAACTGTTTTTT.

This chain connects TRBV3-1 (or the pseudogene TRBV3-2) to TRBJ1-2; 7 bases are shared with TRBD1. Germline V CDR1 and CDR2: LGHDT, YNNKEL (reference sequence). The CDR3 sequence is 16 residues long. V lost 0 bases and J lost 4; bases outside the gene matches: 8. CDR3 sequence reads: CASSQDPRTGAYGYTF. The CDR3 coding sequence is TGTGCCAGCAGCCAAGATCCTCGGACAGGAGCCTATGGCTACACCTTC.

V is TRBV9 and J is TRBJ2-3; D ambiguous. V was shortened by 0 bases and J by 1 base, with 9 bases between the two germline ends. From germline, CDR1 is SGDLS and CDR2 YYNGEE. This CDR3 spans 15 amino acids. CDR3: CASSVALPRTDTQYF. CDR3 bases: TGTGCCAGCAGCGTAGCCCTTCCCCGCACAGATACGCAGTATTTT.

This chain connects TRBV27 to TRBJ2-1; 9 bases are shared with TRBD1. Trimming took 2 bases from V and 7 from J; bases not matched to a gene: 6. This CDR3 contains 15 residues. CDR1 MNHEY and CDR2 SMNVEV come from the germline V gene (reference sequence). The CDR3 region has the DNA TGTGCCAGCAGTTTAGCAACAGGGGGCTGGAATGAGCAGTTCTTC. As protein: CASSLATGGWNEQFF.

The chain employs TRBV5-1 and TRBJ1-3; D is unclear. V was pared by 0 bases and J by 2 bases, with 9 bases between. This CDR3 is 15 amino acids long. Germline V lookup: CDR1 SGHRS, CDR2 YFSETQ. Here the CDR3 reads CASSLAPSPGNTIYF. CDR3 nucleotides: TGCGCCAGCAGCTTGGCCCCTTCCCCTGGAAACACCATATATTTT.

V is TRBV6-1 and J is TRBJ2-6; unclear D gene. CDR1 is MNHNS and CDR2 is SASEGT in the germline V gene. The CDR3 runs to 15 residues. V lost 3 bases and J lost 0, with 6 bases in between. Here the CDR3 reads CASSDVFSGANVLTF. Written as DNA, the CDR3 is TGTGCCAGCAGTGACGTATTCTCTGGGGCCAACGTCCTGACTTTC.

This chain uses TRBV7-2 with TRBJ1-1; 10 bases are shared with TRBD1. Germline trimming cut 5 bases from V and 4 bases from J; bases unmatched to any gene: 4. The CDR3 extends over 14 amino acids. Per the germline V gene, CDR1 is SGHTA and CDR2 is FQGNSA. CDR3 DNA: TGTGCCAGCAGCCTGCGGACAGGGGGCACTGAAGCTTTCTTT. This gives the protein CASSLRTGGTEAFF.

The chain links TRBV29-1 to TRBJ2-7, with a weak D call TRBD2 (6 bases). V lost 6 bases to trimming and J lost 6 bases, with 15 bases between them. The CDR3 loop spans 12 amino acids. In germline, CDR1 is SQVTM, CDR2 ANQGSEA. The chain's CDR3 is CSVRWRGGEQYF. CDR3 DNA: TGCAGCGTGAGGTGGAGGGGTGGCGAGCAGTACTTC.

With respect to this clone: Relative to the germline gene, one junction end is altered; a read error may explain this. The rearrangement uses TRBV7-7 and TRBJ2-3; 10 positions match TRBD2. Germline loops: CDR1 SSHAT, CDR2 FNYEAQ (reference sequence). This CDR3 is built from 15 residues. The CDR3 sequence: CASSLAGGPTDTQYF. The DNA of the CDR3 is TGTGCTAGCAGCTTAGCGGGAGGCCCCACAGATACGCAGTATTTT.